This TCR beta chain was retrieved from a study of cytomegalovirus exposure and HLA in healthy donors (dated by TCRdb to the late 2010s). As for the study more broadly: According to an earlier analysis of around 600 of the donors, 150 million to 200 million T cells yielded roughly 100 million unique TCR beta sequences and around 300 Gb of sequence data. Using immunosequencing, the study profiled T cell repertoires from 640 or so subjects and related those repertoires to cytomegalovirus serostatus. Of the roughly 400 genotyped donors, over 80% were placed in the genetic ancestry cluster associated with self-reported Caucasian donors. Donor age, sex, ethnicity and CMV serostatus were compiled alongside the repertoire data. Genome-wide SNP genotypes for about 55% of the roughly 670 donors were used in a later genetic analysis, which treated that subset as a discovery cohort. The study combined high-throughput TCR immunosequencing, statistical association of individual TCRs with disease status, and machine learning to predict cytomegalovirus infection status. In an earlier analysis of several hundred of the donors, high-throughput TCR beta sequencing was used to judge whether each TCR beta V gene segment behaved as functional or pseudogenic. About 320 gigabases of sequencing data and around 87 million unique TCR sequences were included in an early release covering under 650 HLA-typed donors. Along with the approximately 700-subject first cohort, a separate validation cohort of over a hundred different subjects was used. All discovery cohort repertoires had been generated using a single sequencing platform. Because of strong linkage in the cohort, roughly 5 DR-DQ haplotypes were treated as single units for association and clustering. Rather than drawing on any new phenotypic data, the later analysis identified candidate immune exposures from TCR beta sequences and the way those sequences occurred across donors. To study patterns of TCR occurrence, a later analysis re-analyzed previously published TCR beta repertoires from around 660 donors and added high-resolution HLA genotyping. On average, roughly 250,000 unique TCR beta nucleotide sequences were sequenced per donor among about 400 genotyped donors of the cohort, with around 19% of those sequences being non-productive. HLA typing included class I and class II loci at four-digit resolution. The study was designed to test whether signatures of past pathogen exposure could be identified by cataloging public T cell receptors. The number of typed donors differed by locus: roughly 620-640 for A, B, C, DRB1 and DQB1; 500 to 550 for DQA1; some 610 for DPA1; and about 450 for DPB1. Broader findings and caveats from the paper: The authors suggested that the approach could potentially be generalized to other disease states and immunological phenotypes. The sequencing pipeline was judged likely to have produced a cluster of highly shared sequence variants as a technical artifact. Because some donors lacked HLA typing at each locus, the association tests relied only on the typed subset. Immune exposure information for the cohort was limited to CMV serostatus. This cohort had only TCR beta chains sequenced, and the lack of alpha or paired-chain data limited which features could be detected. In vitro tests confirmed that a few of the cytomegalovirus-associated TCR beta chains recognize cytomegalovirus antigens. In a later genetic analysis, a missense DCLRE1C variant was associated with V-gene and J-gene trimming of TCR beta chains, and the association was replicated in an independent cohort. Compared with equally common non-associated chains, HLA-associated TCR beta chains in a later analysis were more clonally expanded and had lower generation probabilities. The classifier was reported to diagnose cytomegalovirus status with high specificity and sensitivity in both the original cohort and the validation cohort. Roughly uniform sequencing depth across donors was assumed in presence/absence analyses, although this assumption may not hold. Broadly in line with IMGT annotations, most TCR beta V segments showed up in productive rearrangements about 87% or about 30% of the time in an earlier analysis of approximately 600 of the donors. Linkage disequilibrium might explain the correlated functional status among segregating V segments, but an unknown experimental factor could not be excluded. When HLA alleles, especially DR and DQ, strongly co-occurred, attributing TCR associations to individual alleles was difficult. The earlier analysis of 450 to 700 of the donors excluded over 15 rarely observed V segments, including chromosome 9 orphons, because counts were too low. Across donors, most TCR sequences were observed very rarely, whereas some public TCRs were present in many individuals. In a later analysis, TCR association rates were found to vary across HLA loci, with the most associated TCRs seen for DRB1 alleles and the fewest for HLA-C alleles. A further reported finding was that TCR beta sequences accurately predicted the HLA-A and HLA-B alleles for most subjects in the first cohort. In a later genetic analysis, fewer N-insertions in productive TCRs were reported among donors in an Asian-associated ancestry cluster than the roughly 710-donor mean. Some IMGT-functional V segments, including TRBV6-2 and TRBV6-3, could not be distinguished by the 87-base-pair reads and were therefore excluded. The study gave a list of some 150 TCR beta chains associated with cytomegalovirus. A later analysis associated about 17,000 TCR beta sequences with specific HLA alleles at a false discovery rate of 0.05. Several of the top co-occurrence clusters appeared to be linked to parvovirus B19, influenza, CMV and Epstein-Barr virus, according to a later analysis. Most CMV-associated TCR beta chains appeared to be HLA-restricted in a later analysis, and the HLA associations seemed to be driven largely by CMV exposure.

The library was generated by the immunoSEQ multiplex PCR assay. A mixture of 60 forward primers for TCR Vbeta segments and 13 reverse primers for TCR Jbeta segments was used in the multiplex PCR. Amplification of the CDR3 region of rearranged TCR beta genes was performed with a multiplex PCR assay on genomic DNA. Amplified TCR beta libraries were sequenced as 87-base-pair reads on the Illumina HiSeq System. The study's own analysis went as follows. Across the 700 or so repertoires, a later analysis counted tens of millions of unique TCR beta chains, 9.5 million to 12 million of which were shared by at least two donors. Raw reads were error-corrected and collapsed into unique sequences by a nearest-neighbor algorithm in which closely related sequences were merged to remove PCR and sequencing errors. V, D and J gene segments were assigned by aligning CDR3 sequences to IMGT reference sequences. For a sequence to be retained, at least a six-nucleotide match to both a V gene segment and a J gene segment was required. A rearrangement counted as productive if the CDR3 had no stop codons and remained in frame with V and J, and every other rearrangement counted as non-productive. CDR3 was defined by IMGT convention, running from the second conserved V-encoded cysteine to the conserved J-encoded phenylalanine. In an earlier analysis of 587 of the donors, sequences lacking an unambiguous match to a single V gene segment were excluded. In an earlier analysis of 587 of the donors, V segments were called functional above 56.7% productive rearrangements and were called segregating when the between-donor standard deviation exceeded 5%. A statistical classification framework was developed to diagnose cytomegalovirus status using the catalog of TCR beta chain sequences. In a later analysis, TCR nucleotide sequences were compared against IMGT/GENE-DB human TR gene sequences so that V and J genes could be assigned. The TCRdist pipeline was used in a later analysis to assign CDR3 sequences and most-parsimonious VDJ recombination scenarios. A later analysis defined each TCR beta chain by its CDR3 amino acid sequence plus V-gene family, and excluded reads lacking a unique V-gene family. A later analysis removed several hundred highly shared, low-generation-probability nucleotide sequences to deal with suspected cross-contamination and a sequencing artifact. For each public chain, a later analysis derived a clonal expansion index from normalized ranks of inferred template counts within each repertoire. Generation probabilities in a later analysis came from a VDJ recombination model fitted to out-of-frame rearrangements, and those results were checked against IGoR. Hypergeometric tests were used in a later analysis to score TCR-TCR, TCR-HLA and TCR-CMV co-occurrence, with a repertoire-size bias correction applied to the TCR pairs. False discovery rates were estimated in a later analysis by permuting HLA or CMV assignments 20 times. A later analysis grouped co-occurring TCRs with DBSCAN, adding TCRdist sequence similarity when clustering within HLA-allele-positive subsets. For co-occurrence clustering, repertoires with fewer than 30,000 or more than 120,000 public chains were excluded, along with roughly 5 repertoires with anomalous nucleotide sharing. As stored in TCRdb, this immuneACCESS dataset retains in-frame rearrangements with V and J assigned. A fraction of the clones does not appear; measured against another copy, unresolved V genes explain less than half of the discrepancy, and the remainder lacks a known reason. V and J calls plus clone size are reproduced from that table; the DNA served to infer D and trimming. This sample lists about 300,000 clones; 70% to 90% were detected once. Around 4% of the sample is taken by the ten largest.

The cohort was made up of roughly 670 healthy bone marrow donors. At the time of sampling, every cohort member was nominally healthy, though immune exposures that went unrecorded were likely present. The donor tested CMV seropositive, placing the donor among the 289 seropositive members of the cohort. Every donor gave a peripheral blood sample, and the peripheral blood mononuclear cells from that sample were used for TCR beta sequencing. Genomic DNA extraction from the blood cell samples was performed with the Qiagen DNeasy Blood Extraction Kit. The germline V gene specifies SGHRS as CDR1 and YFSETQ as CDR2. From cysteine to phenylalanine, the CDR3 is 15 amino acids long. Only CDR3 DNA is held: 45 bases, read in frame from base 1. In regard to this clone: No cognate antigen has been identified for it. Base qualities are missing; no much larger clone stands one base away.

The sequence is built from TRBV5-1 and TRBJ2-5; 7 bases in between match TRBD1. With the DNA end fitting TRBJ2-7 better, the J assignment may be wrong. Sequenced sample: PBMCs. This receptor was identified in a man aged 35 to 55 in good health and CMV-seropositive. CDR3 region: CASSLLGQSSYEQYF. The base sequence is TGCGCCAGCAGCTTGTTGGGACAGAGCTCCTACGAGCAGTACTTC.